The 24 T cell receptor beta chains below come from one sample, sequenced in a study of CD8 T cells in Susac syndrome. RNA amounts of about 0.5 to 1 ug underwent reverse transcription with random hexamers. TCRdb re-called the immunoSEQ multiplex PCR reads through MiXCR, storing one row per CDR3 protein. This table has approximately 120,000 distinct CDR3 sequences, 93% appearing once. Sequencing was done on a sample of CD8+ T cells from PBMCs. The receptors here all came from a human donor with multiple sclerosis.

V is TRBV6-1 and J is TRBJ2-7; D perhaps matches TRBD1 (6 bases). Germline-derived CDR1 and CDR2 are MNHNS and SASEGT. The CDR3 extends over 13 amino acids. Trimming removed 5 bases from V and 5 bases from J, with 13 bases in between. The CDR3 loop reads CASSTNRAHEQYF. For the CDR3, the DNA is TGTGCCAGCAGTACCAACAGGGCCCACGAGCAGTACTTC.

The chain carries TRBV9 and TRBJ2-5; TRBD1 matches 7 bases. Per the germline V gene, CDR1 is SGDLS and CDR2 is YYNGEE. Trimming took 3 bases from V and 4 from J; bases not matched to a gene: 9. CDR3 length: 15 amino acids. The CDR3 DNA reads TGTGCCAGCAGCGACAGGGGTGCGGGTGTAGAGACCCAGTACTTC. It encodes CASSDRGAGVETQYF.

This chain uses TRBV20-1 with TRBJ2-1; 11 nucleotides match TRBD2. V lost 6 bases and J lost 6; bases outside the gene matches: 10. The germline V gene has CDR1 DFQATT and CDR2 SNEGSKA (reference sequence). The CDR3 runs to 15 residues. This CDR3 is CSARITSGRGNEQFF. The CDR3 DNA reads as TGCAGTGCCAGGATAACTAGCGGGAGAGGCAATGAGCAGTTCTTC.

The CDR3 protein is CASSGGNTIYF. The CDR3, as DNA: TGTGCCAGCAGCGGAGGAAACACCATATATTTT. The chain uses TRBV9 and TRBJ1-3; D call uncertain. The V gene's germline CDR1 is SGDLS and CDR2 YYNGEE. The CDR3 has 11 amino acids. Trimming left V 3 bases short and J 4 bases short, with 2 bases between.

The V and J genes are TRBV12-3 or TRBV12-4 and TRBJ1-1; 7 bases fit TRBD1. V shed 5 bases and J 1 base; nucleotides not matched to a gene: 10. The CDR3 contains 16 residues. CDR3 region: CASSPSDRERNTEAFF. The CDR3 nucleotides are TGTGCCAGCAGTCCCTCCGACAGGGAGAGGAACACTGAAGCTTTCTTT.

The chain recombines TRBV3-1 with TRBJ2-1; no clear D. V lost 1 base and J 7 bases, leaving 11 bases between the germline ends. The CDR3 runs to 14 residues. Germline lookup yields CDR1 LGHDT and CDR2 YNNKEL (reference sequence). CDR3 sequence reads: CASSQVGQQNEQFF. The CDR3 DNA is TGTGCCAGCAGCCAAGTAGGCCAGCAGAATGAGCAGTTCTTC.

The V gene is TRBV30, the J gene TRBJ2-3, with a weak D call TRBD1 (6 bases). Per germline, CDR1 GTSNPN and CDR2 SVGIG (reference sequence). The CDR3 length is 15 residues. V gave up 5 bases and J gave up 2 bases, with 17 bases separating them. In DNA, the CDR3 is TGTGCCTGGGACCCAGGGGCAGCGACCACAGATACGCAGTATTTT. Its protein is CAWDPGAATTDTQYF.

The V call is TRBV23-1, the J call TRBJ1-1; D is ambiguous. TRBV23-1 qualifies as an ORF whose function is uncertain. Trimming cost V 0 bases and J 6 bases, with 8 bases left between them. The CDR3 is made up of 13 amino acids. The CDR3 spells CASSQSGVPEAFF. Here the CDR3 DNA reads TGCGCCAGCAGTCAATCTGGGGTACCTGAAGCTTTCTTT.

The chain has TRBV19 and TRBJ2-1, with 8 bases that match TRBD2. There are 16 residues in the CDR3. Losses at the gene ends were 6 bases for V and 8 bases for J; bases not matched to a gene: 15. CDR1 and CDR2 (germline): LNHDA, SQIVND (reference sequence). The CDR3 sequence: CASRLVPGLGAHEQFF. As DNA, the CDR3 is TGTGCCAGTAGACTCGTACCGGGACTAGGAGCCCATGAGCAGTTCTTC.

CDR3 DNA sequence: TGTGCCAGCAGCGCGAGAGATACGCAGTATTTT. Protein product: CASSARDTQYF. The chain joins TRBV9 to TRBJ2-3, with D unclear. V shed 3 bases and J shed 5 bases, with 4 bases lying between them. There are 11 residues in the CDR3. Germline V gene lookup returns CDR1 SGDLS and CDR2 YYNGEE.

The chain joins TRBV5-4 to TRBJ2-1, with 11 bases fitting TRBD2. This CDR3 is 15 amino acids long. The germline CDR1 and CDR2 sequences are SGHNT and YYREEE (reference sequence). V lost 4 bases, J lost 4 bases, and 4 bases stayed unmatched. This CDR3 is CASSLAGGGYNEQFF. In DNA form, the CDR3 reads TGTGCCAGCAGCCTAGCGGGGGGCGGGTACAATGAGCAGTTCTTC. The variable domain in full, completed from reference TRBV5-4 and TRBJ2-1, reads ETGVTQSPTHLIKTRGQQVTLRCSSQSGHNTVSWYQQALGQGPQFIFQYYREEENGRGNFPPRFSGLQFPNYSSELNVNALELDDSALYLCASSLAGGGYNEQFFGPGTRLTVL.

The genes are TRBV5-6 and TRBJ2-5; a possible D gene is TRBD2 (5 bases). The CDR3 is 14 residues long. V lost 0 bases and J lost 1, with 7 bases in between. The V gene's germline CDR1 is SGHDT and CDR2 YYEEEE. The CDR3 here is CASSLGAVQETQYF. CDR3 DNA: TGTGCCAGCAGCTTGGGAGCGGTCCAAGAGACCCAGTACTTC.

The chain has TRBV9 and TRBJ1-1; 7 bases agree with TRBD1. This CDR3 contains 16 residues. Germline assignment: CDR1 SGDLS and CDR2 YYNGEE. Trimming took 0 bases from V and 0 from J; bases not matched to a gene: 5. The CDR3 loop is CASSVAPDRVNTEAFF. The DNA for the CDR3 is TGTGCCAGCAGCGTAGCTCCTGACAGGGTGAACACTGAAGCTTTCTTT.

The chain couples TRBV5-6 to TRBJ2-5, with D possibly matching TRBD1 (5 bases). The germline V and J ends were trimmed by 0 bases and 2 bases, with 11 bases remaining between them. Germline V CDR1 and CDR2: SGHDT, YYEEEE. This CDR3 has 15 residues. DNA for the CDR3: TGTGCCAGCAGCTTGGATCCGACAGAACAAGAGACCCAGTACTTC. Its protein is CASSLDPTEQETQYF.

V usage is TRBV20-1 and J usage is TRBJ2-7, with D perhaps being TRBD1 or TRBD2 (5 bases each). Between the trimmed V and J ends, which lost 0 bases and 3 bases, there was a span of 21 bases. The CDR3 spans 17 residues. CDR1 is DFQATT and CDR2 is SNEGSKA in the germline V gene (reference sequence). CDR3: CSARDSFRAGSFYEQYF. For the CDR3, the DNA is TGCAGTGCTAGAGATTCGTTTCGGGCAGGGAGTTTCTACGAGCAGTACTTC.

This chain links TRBV4-1 with TRBJ2-5; a possible D gene is TRBD1 (6 bases). This CDR3 is 15 amino acids long. Between the trimmed V and J ends, which lost 4 bases and 4 bases, there was a span of 16 bases. The germline V gene has CDR1 MGHRA and CDR2 YSYEKL. The CDR3 loop is CASSLTAGTLETQYF. The CDR3 nucleotides read TGCGCCAGCAGCCTCACCGCAGGGACACTAGAGACCCAGTACTTC.

The chain recombines TRBV5-1 with TRBJ2-1; no clear D gene. The CDR3 contains 15 residues. Germline-derived CDR1 and CDR2 are SGHRS and YFSETQ. V lost 0 bases to trimming and J lost 5 bases, with 12 bases between them. The CDR3 coding sequence is TGCGCCAGCAGCTTGGCGTCGGGTTCCCACAATGAGCAGTTCTTC. It is translated as CASSLASGSHNEQFF.

The J gene is TRBJ2-7, the V gene TRBV20-1; 11 bases agree with TRBD1. Per germline, CDR1 DFQATT and CDR2 SNEGSKA (reference sequence). The V segment lost 1 base and the J segment 3 bases; nucleotides outside the gene matches: 11. CDR3 length equals 17 residues. Written as DNA, the CDR3 is TGCAGTGCTAGAGGGACAGGGGGCGTTCATCACGGCTACGAGCAGTACTTC. It specifies CSARGTGGVHHGYEQYF.

The DNA for the CDR3 is TGTGCCAGCAGCCCTCCCTATCAGCCCCAGCATTTT. This sequence encodes CASSPPYQPQHF. This sequence joins TRBV7-9 and TRBJ1-5; D unclear. Per the germline V gene, CDR1 is SEHNR and CDR2 is FQNEAQ (reference sequence). The CDR3 runs 12 residues. V lost 5 bases and J lost 5, with 7 bases in between.

The chain links TRBV28 to TRBJ2-7; 7 nucleotides agree with TRBD2. The junction had 22 bases not matched to a gene; V was cut back by 2 bases and J by 9 bases. This CDR3 is built from 18 residues. Germline V lookup: CDR1 MDHEN, CDR2 SYDVKM. The CDR3 is CASSLARPGGASVGVQYF. The CDR3 nucleotides read TGTGCCAGCAGTTTAGCAAGACCGGGGGGAGCCTCCGTTGGCGTGCAGTACTTC. Using reference TRBV28 and TRBJ2-7 for the parts outside the CDR3, the full variable domain is DVKVTQSSRYLVKRTGEKVFLECVQDMDHENMFWYRQDPGLGLRLIYFSYDVKMKEKGDIPEGYSVSREKKERFSLILESASTNQTSMYLCASSLARPGGASVGVQYFGPGTRLTVT.

The chain couples TRBV16 to TRBJ1-5; D gene ambiguous. Trimming took 2 bases from V and 6 from J, leaving 8 bases between them. The CDR3 spans 13 residues. The V gene's germline CDR1 is KGHSY and CDR2 FQNENV. CDR3 nucleotides: TGTGCCAGCAGCCAAATGGGTGGTCAGCCCCAGCATTTT. Protein product: CASSQMGGQPQHF.

The table lists this clonotype with a count of one. CDR3 region: CASSLGPTGSSVETQYF. The CDR3 nucleotides are TGTGCCAGCAGCTTAGGACCAACAGGGTCCTCTGTGGAGACCCAGTACTTC. The V and J genes are TRBV11-2 and TRBJ2-5, with D tentatively TRBD1 (6 bases). The CDR3 has 17 amino acids. V was cut by 1 base and J by 5 bases, with 20 bases left in between. Germline V gives CDR1 SGHAT, CDR2 FQNNGV.

The gene calls are TRBV7-6 and TRBJ2-5; D uncertain. The CDR3 has 14 residues. Germline V gene sequence: CDR1 SGHVS, CDR2 FNYEAQ. V was clipped by 7 bases and J by 5 bases, with 17 bases between them. The CDR3 DNA reads as TGTGCCAGCACCCACGGCGCCGAGAGGGAGACCCAGTACTTC. This gives the protein CASTHGAERETQYF.

As to this clonotype: The junction and the germline gene differ at one end; a read error may be behind it. This chain connects TRBV27 to TRBJ2-3; 7 bases map to TRBD1. CDR1 is MNHEY and CDR2 is SMNVEV in the germline V gene (reference sequence). There are 16 residues in the CDR3. CDR3 protein: CASRARGIKGTDTQFF. In DNA form, the CDR3 reads TGTGCCAGCAGGGCCAGGGGGATAAAGGGCACAGATACGCAGTTTTTT.